The rows below give T cell receptor beta chains drawn from one sample of a study of CD8 T cells in Susac syndrome. TCRdb processed the immunoSEQ multiplex PCR reads anew with MiXCR; each CDR3 protein has one entry. The sample has tens of thousands of distinct CDR3 sequences; around 94% are singletons. The material sequenced was CD4+ T cells from PBMCs. The receptors here all came from a human donor with Susac syndrome. CDR3s include the opening cysteine and the closing phenylalanine or tryptophan. The D gene is left open where the match is weak. Where a row states a size, it is once, few, many or the class of an expanded clone; other rows omit it.

TRBJ1-1,TRBV7-2,.,.,TGTGCCAGCAGAGTGGGGCACACTGAAGCTTTCTTT,CASRVGHTEAFF
TRBJ1-4,TRBV7-7,.,.,TGTGCCAGCAGTACTACCCCGGGAGAAAAACTGTTTTTT,CASSTTPGEKLFF
TRBJ2-1,TRBV5-1,.,.,TGCGCCAGCAGCTTGGGCGTCACAGAGCAGTTCTTC,CASSLGVTEQFF
TRBJ1-4,TRBV9,.,TRBD1,TGTGCCAGCAGCCCCTGGGACAGGGGTCGCGAAAAACTGTTTTTT,CASSPWDRGREKLFF
TRBJ2-1,TRBV14,.,.,TGTGCCAGCAGACCTACAGGGTACAGCTCCTACAATGAGCAGTTCTTC,CASRPTGYSSYNEQFF
TRBJ1-2,TRBV14,.,TRBD1,TGTGCCAGCAGCGAGATTGAACTTGGGACAGCCCCCTTGGAGACCTTC,CASSEIELGTAPLETF
TRBJ1-5,TRBV20-1,.,TRBD1,TGCAGTGCTAGAGTACCGGGACAGGGCTTGAATCAGCCCCAGCATTTT,CSARVPGQGLNQPQHF
TRBJ2-1,TRBV19,few,TRBD1,TGTGCCAGTAGTCCCGGGACAGGGGAGCAGTTCTTC,CASSPGTGEQFF
TRBJ2-1,TRBV7-2,.,TRBD2,TGTGCCAGCAGCCAAGGACTAGCGGGGTACAATGAGCAGTTCTTC,CASSQGLAGYNEQFF
TRBJ2-5,TRBV15,.,TRBD2,TGTGCCACCAGCAGGACTAGCGGCTCGTACCAAGAGACCCAGTACTTC,CATSRTSGSYQETQYF
TRBJ1-3,TRBV24-1,once,.,TGTGCCACCAGTGCAACTAACGGAAACACCATATATTTT,CATSATNGNTIYF